This T cell receptor beta chain was sequenced in a study of T cells after yellow fever vaccination. Study-wide results and caveats: Researchers cautioned that FACS-sorted repertoires could harbor abundant clonotypes contaminating from the bulk population. The CD4 and CD8 compartments had a small share of their clonotypes in common.

This clonotype showed up many times. What it binds is not known. Each CDR3 protein is one row after TCRdb ran MiXCR on the 5' RACE reads. The data show more than 350,000 distinct CDR3 sequences, 11% seen once. Germline V CDR1 and CDR2: MGHDK, SYGVNS. V lost 5 bases, J lost 7 bases, and 18 bases lay in between. The CDR3 extends over 16 amino acids. The specimen comprised PBMCs, sampled on the day of the first yellow fever vaccination. The sequence came from a man younger than 35 who received the YFV17D yellow fever vaccine. The rearrangement uses TRBV25-1 and TRBJ1-6, with a weak D call TRBD1 (5 bases). The CDR3 here is CASSWRNLKGNSPLHF. For the CDR3, the DNA is TGTGCCAGCAGTTGGCGGAACCTAAAGGGGAATTCACCCCTCCACTTT.